Only a few counts were recorded for the clone carrying this T cell receptor beta chain. The time point: newly diagnosed GD, antithyroid drugs for less than 3 months. PBMCs were the source of the RNA used for TCR sequencing. Arm-PCR of CDR3 regions and iRepertoire HTBI primers were used to build TCR beta libraries. TCRdb processed the multiplex PCR reads anew with MiXCR; each CDR3 protein has one entry. This sample carries 300,000 to 450,000 distinct CDR3 sequences, roughly 15% of them seen once, and the ten largest clones take 20% to 25%. The CDR3 contains 13 residues. Between the trimmed V and J ends, which lost 5 bases and 3 bases, there was a span of 10 bases. Germline V CDR1 and CDR2: SGHTA, FQGNSA. These data come from a study of regulatory T cells in long-lasting Graves disease.

The TCR sequence derives from a female donor with Graves disease. The chain carries TRBV7-2 and TRBJ1-1; D not certain. The specimen comprised peripheral blood mononuclear cells (PBMCs), sampled at new diagnosis, from a patient treated with antithyroid drugs. The CDR3 nucleotides read TGTGCCAGCAGCACAAATGGGTACACTGAAGCTTTCTTT. Residues: CASSTNGYTEAFF. Full variable domain (missing parts from reference TRBV7-2 and TRBJ1-1): GAGVSQSPSNKVTEKGKDVELRCDPISGHTALYWYRQSLGQGLEFLIYFQGNSAPDKSGLPSDRFSAERTGGSVSTLTIQRTQQEDSAVYLCASSTNGYTEAFFGQGTRLTVV.